This entry lists 20 T cell receptor beta chains sequenced from one sample in a study of early T cells in non-severe SARS-CoV-2 infection. One entry per CDR3 protein, called by TCRdb with MiXCR from the 5' RACE reads. Among 45,000 to 50,000 distinct CDR3 sequences, more than 5.5% were seen once, and the ten largest hold about 7%. The material sequenced was whole blood, taken at baseline. These receptors came from an adult who was a healthcare worker with PCR-confirmed SARS-CoV-2 infection or an uninfected control (not recorded which).

This clonotype occurred many times. The chain recombines TRBV5-1 with TRBJ2-7, with D possibly TRBD1 on 6 matching bases. Trimming removed 4 bases at V and 1 base at J, with 12 bases between. This CDR3 is built from 14 residues. The germline V gene encodes CDR1 SGHRS and CDR2 YFSETQ. In DNA form, the CDR3 reads TGCGCCAGCAGCCCAGGGGTTACGTCCTACGAGCAGTACTTC. Its translation: CASSPGVTSYEQYF.

The table lists this clonotype with many counts. The chain is built from TRBV5-1 and TRBJ1-1, with 11 bases identical to TRBD1. Germline V gives CDR1 SGHRS, CDR2 YFSETQ. V lost 3 bases and J lost 7; bases outside the gene matches: 8. The CDR3 runs to 15 residues. Here the CDR3 DNA reads TGCGCCAGCAGCTCCGGACAGGGGGCGGGAGGTGAAGCTTTCTTT. Translating it yields CASSSGQGAGGEAFF. Full variable domain (missing parts from reference TRBV5-1 and TRBJ1-1): KAGVTQTPRYLIKTRGQQVTLSCSPISGHRSVSWYQQTPGQGLQFLFEYFSETQRNKGNFPGRFSGRQFSNSRSEMNVSTLELGDSALYLCASSSGQGAGGEAFFGQGTRLTVV.

This clonotype was seen repeatedly, ten times or more. The chain has TRBV15 and TRBJ1-5, with a tentative D call TRBD1 (5 bases). CDR1 LNHNV and CDR2 YYDKDF come from the germline V gene (reference sequence). This CDR3 contains 14 residues. The ends were cut back, 0 bases at V and 6 bases at J, with 9 bases in the middle. The CDR3 loop is CATSRDRAGQPQHF. The DNA for the CDR3 is TGTGCCACCAGCAGAGACAGGGCAGGTCAGCCCCAGCATTTT.

This clonotype was seen only a few times. The J gene is TRBJ1-1, the V gene TRBV27; D remains ambiguous. V was clipped by 4 bases and J by 7 bases, with 13 bases between them. The CDR3 extends over 13 amino acids. Germline V gives CDR1 MNHEY, CDR2 SMNVEV (reference sequence). The CDR3 loop reads CASSYGSRYEAFF. CDR3 bases: TGTGCCAGCAGTTATGGTTCCAGATATGAAGCTTTCTTT.

This clonotype was seen a few times. The chain couples TRBV28 to TRBJ2-7; no clear D gene. The germline V gene encodes CDR1 MDHEN and CDR2 SYDVKM. V was pared by 0 bases and J by 2 bases, with 8 bases between. CDR3 length: 14 residues. The CDR3 region is CASSLWDEPYEQYF. CDR3 in DNA: TGTGCCAGCAGTTTATGGGACGAGCCCTACGAGCAGTACTTC.

This clonotype was observed many times. This chain links TRBV12-3 or TRBV12-4 with TRBJ1-4; D perhaps matches TRBD1 (6 bases). The CDR3 contains 13 residues. V was cut by 7 bases and J by 5 bases, with 11 bases left in between. The CDR3 region is CASTLTGNEKLFF. The CDR3 DNA reads TGTGCCAGCACCCTAACAGGGAATGAAAAACTGTTTTTT.

In its sample, this clonotype was seen a few times. The gene calls are TRBV27 and TRBJ2-3; possibly TRBD2 for D (6 bases). Trimming shortened V by 8 bases and J by 0 bases, and 15 bases separated the two germline ends. CDR3 length: 15 amino acids. CDR1 MNHEY and CDR2 SMNVEV come from the germline V gene (reference sequence). The CDR3 sequence: CASSGVAASTDTQYF. In nucleotides, the CDR3 is TGTGCCAGCTCCGGAGTAGCGGCTAGCACAGATACGCAGTATTTT.

The rearrangement joins TRBV7-2 to TRBJ2-7; D may be TRBD1 or TRBD2 (5 bases each). Germline V lookup: CDR1 SGHTA, CDR2 FQGNSA. The CDR3 has 20 amino acids. Trimming took 1 base from V and 1 from J, leaving 26 bases between them. The CDR3 protein is CASSLDVSGPSPAYSYEQYF. CDR3 in DNA: TGTGCCAGCAGCTTAGATGTTTCGGGACCATCTCCTGCTTATTCCTACGAGCAGTACTTC. The whole variable domain, filled in from reference TRBV7-2 and TRBJ2-7, reads GAGVSQSPSNKVTEKGKDVELRCDPISGHTALYWYRQSLGQGLEFLIYFQGNSAPDKSGLPSDRFSAERTGGSVSTLTIQRTQQEDSAVYLCASSLDVSGPSPAYSYEQYFGPGTRLTVT.

This clonotype has a count of ten or more. The chain joins TRBV7-8 to TRBJ1-1, with 10 bases identical to TRBD1. Trimming took 1 base from V and 11 from J; bases not matched to a gene: 7. CDR1 SGHVS and CDR2 FQNEAQ come from the germline V gene. The CDR3 sequence is 14 residues long. For the CDR3, the DNA is TGTGCCAGCAGCTTAGTTGTTGGGACAGGGGAGGCTTTCTTT. This codes for CASSLVVGTGEAFF.

In its sample, this clonotype was seen many times. The rearrangement links TRBV19 to TRBJ1-5; D is ambiguous. The V gene lost 6 bases and the J gene lost 0 bases, with 12 bases spanning the gap. The CDR3 consists of 15 residues. The germline V gene encodes CDR1 LNHDA and CDR2 SQIVND (reference sequence). Here the CDR3 DNA reads TGTGCCAGTAGCCCCCGGGGAAATAGCAATCAGCCCCAGCATTTT. Translated, it gives CASSPRGNSNQPQHF.

This clonotype was detected a few times. The V gene is TRBV6-5, the J gene TRBJ1-2; D may be TRBD1 (6 bases). With 5 bases removed from V and 3 bases from J, the gap between germline ends came to 13 bases. The CDR3 has 14 amino acids. The germline V gene has CDR1 MNHEY and CDR2 SVGAGI. Written as DNA, the CDR3 is TGTGCCAGCAGTCCCGGGGGGGCTGACTATGGCTACACCTTC. Its translation: CASSPGGADYGYTF.

This clonotype came up a few times. The V call is TRBV10-3, the J call TRBJ2-5, with 8 bases aligning to TRBD1. Germline assignment: CDR1 ENHRY and CDR2 SYGVKD. The trim removed 7 bases at V and 4 bases at J, leaving 14 bases unmatched. This CDR3 has 16 amino acids. The CDR3 sequence: CAITGLLTGAGETQYF. In nucleotides, the CDR3 is TGTGCCATCACCGGACTTTTGACAGGGGCAGGAGAGACCCAGTACTTC.

This clonotype has at least ten counts. The chain recombines TRBV12-3 or TRBV12-4 with TRBJ1-2; D unclear. Trimming took off 4 bases at V and 4 bases at J, with 13 bases between the two ends. The CDR3 is made up of 14 amino acids. In DNA form, the CDR3 reads TGTGCCAGCAGTTCCCCCCCGGAGAGCTATGGCTACACCTTC. Encoded protein: CASSSPPESYGYTF.

The rearrangement uses TRBV28 and TRBJ2-2, with D possibly matching TRBD1 (5 bases). CDR1 and CDR2 (germline): MDHEN, SYDVKM. V was cut by 5 bases and J by 7 bases, with 11 bases left in between. There are 13 residues in the CDR3. Written as DNA, the CDR3 is TGTGCCAGCAGTCTCCGACAGCACGGGGAGCTGTTTTTT. Translated: CASSLRQHGELFF.

In this sample, this clonotype turned up many times. The chain joins TRBV28 to TRBJ2-1, with D possibly matching TRBD2 (5 bases). Germline assignment: CDR1 MDHEN and CDR2 SYDVKM. The CDR3 covers 12 residues. V was pared by 5 bases and J by 6 bases, with 8 bases between. The CDR3 region has the DNA TGTGCCAGCAGTCCGCGGGCCAATGAGCAGTTCTTC. It codes for CASSPRANEQFF.

There are a few counts of this clonotype. This rearrangement joins TRBV10-1 to TRBJ2-7, with D perhaps matching TRBD1 (7 bases). Germline CDR1 reads WNHNN; CDR2 reads SYGVQD (reference sequence). This CDR3 contains 14 residues. Trimming stripped 4 bases from V and 2 bases from J, with 12 bases between. This chain's CDR3 is CASSAVRGAYEQYF. Here the CDR3 DNA reads TGCGCCAGCAGTGCTGTCAGGGGGGCCTACGAGCAGTACTTC.

This clonotype turned up a few times. The chain is built from TRBV9 and TRBJ1-1; 9 bases are a match to TRBD1. This CDR3 contains 14 residues. The ends lost 2 bases at V and 2 bases at J; junction bases unmatched: 1. In germline, CDR1 is SGDLS, CDR2 YYNGEE. The CDR3 here is CASSVGQGNTEAFF. The CDR3 nucleotides read TGTGCCAGCAGCGTGGGACAGGGAAACACTGAAGCTTTCTTT.

The chain couples TRBV12-3 or TRBV12-4 to TRBJ2-3; TRBD2 matches at 8 bases. Trimming at V came to 3 bases and at J to 10 bases, leaving 6 bases not matched to a gene. The CDR3 contains 13 residues. The CDR3 loop reads CASSFREGYPQYF. The CDR3 DNA is TGTGCCAGCAGTTTCCGGGAGGGTTACCCGCAGTATTTT.

This clonotype was seen more than once but under ten times. The chain recombines TRBV9 with TRBJ2-2; possible D gene TRBD2, 5 bases. Trimming stripped 4 bases from V and 2 bases from J, with 9 bases between. The CDR3 sequence is 14 residues long. Germline CDR1 reads SGDLS; CDR2 reads YYNGEE. Here the CDR3 reads CASSISGNTGELFF. As DNA, the CDR3 is TGTGCCAGCAGCATAAGCGGAAACACCGGGGAGCTGTTTTTT. The full variable domain, completed using reference TRBV9 and TRBJ2-2, is DSGVTQTPKHLITATGQRVTLRCSPRSGDLSVYWYQQSLDQGLQFLIQYYNGEERAKGNILERFSAQQFPDLHSELNLSSLELGDSALYFCASSISGNTGELFFGEGSRLTVL.

This clonotype was seen at least ten times. The J gene is TRBJ2-3, the V gene TRBV18; the match to TRBD1 covers 7 bases. Germline CDR1 and CDR2: KGHSH and LQKENI. Trimming at V came to 5 bases and at J to 5 bases, leaving 4 bases not matched to a gene. The CDR3 spans 13 residues. DNA of the CDR3: TGTGCCAGCTCAAGGACAGGTCGAGATACGCAGTATTTT. The encoded protein is CASSRTGRDTQYF.